The subject of this entry is one T cell receptor beta chain. This entry is derived from a study of OX40 agonist ivuxolimab in advanced cancers. Libraries were prepared by immunoSEQ multiplex PCR; TCRdb keeps only in-frame clonotypes and omits some of them. The sample carries some 63,000 clones, 94% recorded once. The V and J ends lost 4 bases and 6 bases respectively, with 19 bases between them. This CDR3 is 15 amino acids long. Germline V gene lookup returns CDR1 SGHTA and CDR2 FQGNSA. The starting material was CD4+ or CD8+ T cells sorted from blood, obtained in a trial of the OX40 agonist ivuxolimab. V gene TRBV7-2 combines with J gene TRBJ2-7; no clear D gene. The TCR was taken from an adult with an advanced solid tumor such as melanoma, head and neck, liver or kidney cancer. The CDR3 sequence is CASSSPSRALFEQYF. DNA for the CDR3: TGTGCCAGCAGCTCCCCCAGCCGGGCGCTCTTCGAGCAGTACTTC.